The present T cell receptor beta chain was sequenced within a study of T cells in Graves' hyperthyroidism and ophthalmopathy. It was RNA transcripts that yielded the amplified TCR beta CDR3 regions. The primer set for the first-round RT-PCR of the TCR CDR3 was HTBI. MiXCR, run by TCRdb on the multiplex PCR reads, gives a single entry per CDR3 protein. The sample contains hundreds of thousands of distinct CDR3 sequences, 18% of which appear only once. Findings and caveats of the study: Median prediction lead before ophthalmopathy onset was 6.5 to 7 months with the model.

Germline CDR1 and CDR2: SQVTM and ANQGSEA. This CDR3 comprises 18 residues. The V gene lost 0 bases and the J gene lost 1 base, with 21 bases spanning the gap. Worth noting for this clonotype: The antigen remains unidentified.

The chain recombines TRBV29-1 with TRBJ1-2; perhaps TRBD1 as D (5 bases). This receptor was obtained from a woman aged 45-60 years with Graves' hyperthyroidism that later progressed to Graves' ophthalmopathy. What was sequenced was blood. In nucleotides, the CDR3 is TGCAGCGTTGAAGAGGGAAAATCGGGACGGATCGTTAACTATGGCTACACCTTC. Its translation is CSVEEGKSGRIVNYGYTF.